These T cell receptor beta chains were read from a single sample in a study of control samples from healthy donors and cancer patients. Data came from immunoSEQ multiplex PCR; TCRdb stores just in-frame clones and leaves some out. Of 120,000 or so clones listed, almost 95% were seen once; the top ten hold 0.5% to 0.7%. Sequencing was performed on PBMCs. The receptors stem from a man of 80 years or more with head and neck cancer. Each CDR3 is given with its conserved first and last residue. The order of the fields is V gene, D gene, clone size, J gene, CDR3 length, CDR3 DNA, CDR3 protein. D genes are given only for firm matches. Clone size is shown for a subset of rows, as once, few, many or a class of expanded clone.

v_call: TRBV29-1
d_call: TRBD2
clone_size: -
j_call: TRBJ2-3
cdr3_length: 15
cdr3_nt: TGCAGCGGCACTGAATGGGGACTAGCCCCCGATACGCAGTATTTT
cdr3_aa: CSGTEWGLAPDTQYF

v_call: TRBV11-2
d_call: -
clone_size: -
j_call: TRBJ2-1
cdr3_length: 13
cdr3_nt: TGTGCCAGCAGCTTGGAGCGACTCAATGAGCAGTTCTTC
cdr3_aa: CASSLERLNEQFF

v_call: TRBV19
d_call: -
clone_size: once
j_call: TRBJ1-1
cdr3_length: 14
cdr3_nt: TGTGCCAGTAGTAATTGGGCAGGAAACACTGAAGCTTTCTTT
cdr3_aa: CASSNWAGNTEAFF

v_call: TRBV2
d_call: TRBD1
clone_size: -
j_call: TRBJ1-1
cdr3_length: 13
cdr3_nt: TGTGCCAGCAGAGGGGACAGGGGCACTGAAGCTTTCTTT
cdr3_aa: CASRGDRGTEAFF

v_call: TRBV5-1
d_call: -
clone_size: -
j_call: TRBJ1-1
cdr3_length: 12
cdr3_nt: TGCGCCAGCAGCCTTTTGGACGGCGGGGCTTTCTTT
cdr3_aa: CASSLLDGGAFF

v_call: TRBV4-2
d_call: -
clone_size: -
j_call: TRBJ1-2
cdr3_length: 15
cdr3_nt: TGTGCCAGCAGCCAAGAGGTCTGGGATGCCTATGGCTACACCTTC
cdr3_aa: CASSQEVWDAYGYTF

v_call: TRBV7-9
d_call: -
clone_size: -
j_call: TRBJ2-1
cdr3_length: 15
cdr3_nt: TGTGCCAGCAGCTTGGGTGGGGGAGCCCTCAATGAGCAGTTCTTC
cdr3_aa: CASSLGGGALNEQFF

v_call: TRBV5-1
d_call: -
clone_size: -
j_call: TRBJ2-1
cdr3_length: 16
cdr3_nt: TGCGCCAGCAGCTCGCCGCTTCGAAGCTCCTACAATGAGCAGTTCTTC
cdr3_aa: CASSSPLRSSYNEQFF

v_call: TRBV2
d_call: -
clone_size: -
j_call: TRBJ1-2
cdr3_length: 14
cdr3_nt: TGTGCCAGCAGTTCCCGGGACTTCTCCGGTGCCTACACCTTC
cdr3_aa: CASSSRDFSGAYTF

v_call: TRBV19
d_call: -
clone_size: -
j_call: TRBJ1-5
cdr3_length: 16
cdr3_nt: TGTGCCAGTCGTGCGGCCAGCCTTAAGGGCAATCAGCCCCAGCATTTT
cdr3_aa: CASRAASLKGNQPQHF

v_call: TRBV5-1
d_call: -
clone_size: -
j_call: TRBJ2-4
cdr3_length: 15
cdr3_nt: TGCGCCAGCAGCTTGGACCTGGGAACCAAAAACATTCAGTACTTC
cdr3_aa: CASSLDLGTKNIQYF

v_call: TRBV11-3
d_call: TRBD1
clone_size: -
j_call: TRBJ1-1
cdr3_length: 14
cdr3_nt: TGTGCCAGCAGCCCCGGGACAGGGGGAAGTGAAGCTTTCTTT
cdr3_aa: CASSPGTGGSEAFF

v_call: TRBV3-1/TRBV3-2
d_call: -
clone_size: once
j_call: TRBJ1-4
cdr3_length: 14
cdr3_nt: TGTGCCAGCAGCCAATATGAACAGGGAGAAAAACTGTTTTTT
cdr3_aa: CASSQYEQGEKLFF

v_call: TRBV11-2
d_call: -
clone_size: -
j_call: TRBJ1-1
cdr3_length: 12
cdr3_nt: TGTGCCAGCAGCTTAAGTTACACTGAAGCTTTCTTT
cdr3_aa: CASSLSYTEAFF

v_call: TRBV29-1
d_call: -
clone_size: -
j_call: TRBJ1-2
cdr3_length: 10
cdr3_nt: TGCAGCGTTGAAGAAGGTGGCTACACCTTC
cdr3_aa: CSVEEGGYTF

v_call: TRBV3-1/TRBV3-2
d_call: -
clone_size: -
j_call: TRBJ1-2
cdr3_length: 13
cdr3_nt: TGTGCCAGCAGCTTCGGGAGGGGCTATGGCTACACCTTC
cdr3_aa: CASSFGRGYGYTF

v_call: TRBV29-1
d_call: -
clone_size: -
j_call: TRBJ2-7
cdr3_length: 13
cdr3_nt: TGCAGCGCCCAGACTGGACGCTCCTACGAGCAGTACTTC
cdr3_aa: CSAQTGRSYEQYF

v_call: TRBV19
d_call: TRBD1
clone_size: -
j_call: TRBJ2-7
cdr3_length: 16
cdr3_nt: TGTGCCAGTAGTAAACGATGGACAGGGGGCGCCTACGAGCAGTACTTC
cdr3_aa: CASSKRWTGGAYEQYF

v_call: TRBV15
d_call: TRBD1
clone_size: -
j_call: TRBJ2-1
cdr3_length: 15
cdr3_nt: TGTGCCACCAGCGGGGGGACAGGGGAATACAATGAGCAGTTCTTC
cdr3_aa: CATSGGTGEYNEQFF

v_call: TRBV9
d_call: -
clone_size: -
j_call: TRBJ1-5
cdr3_length: 13
cdr3_nt: TGTGCCAGCAGCGCGGGCAGCAATCAGCCCCAGCATTTT
cdr3_aa: CASSAGSNQPQHF

v_call: TRBV6-5
d_call: TRBD2
clone_size: -
j_call: TRBJ2-7
cdr3_length: 15
cdr3_nt: TGTGCCAGCAGTTACGGGACTAGCGGGAGTTACGAGCAGTACTTC
cdr3_aa: CASSYGTSGSYEQYF

v_call: TRBV10-3
d_call: TRBD2
clone_size: -
j_call: TRBJ2-3
cdr3_length: 12
cdr3_nt: TGTGCCATCAGTGAGTCGGGTAGCGGGGTACATTTT
cdr3_aa: CAISESGSGVHF

v_call: TRBV18
d_call: -
clone_size: once
j_call: TRBJ2-3
cdr3_length: 15
cdr3_nt: TGTGCCAGCTCACCCGTGGTTTTTAGCACAGATACGCAGTATTTT
cdr3_aa: CASSPVVFSTDTQYF

v_call: TRBV5-4
d_call: TRBD1
clone_size: -
j_call: TRBJ1-6
cdr3_length: 15
cdr3_nt: TGTGCCAGCAGCCAGCGACAGGGACTCGATTCACCCCTCCACTTT
cdr3_aa: CASSQRQGLDSPLHF

v_call: TRBV3-1/TRBV3-2
d_call: -
clone_size: -
j_call: TRBJ1-5
cdr3_length: 15
cdr3_nt: TGTGCCAGCAGCCAGGCGCCCCAATTGGATCAGCCCCAGCATTTT
cdr3_aa: CASSQAPQLDQPQHF

v_call: TRBV19
d_call: -
clone_size: -
j_call: TRBJ2-3
cdr3_length: 17
cdr3_nt: TGTGCCAGTAGTATAGATGGGGGACACCCACTTACAGATACGCAGTATTTT
cdr3_aa: CASSIDGGHPLTDTQYF

v_call: TRBV7-9
d_call: -
clone_size: -
j_call: TRBJ2-5
cdr3_length: 14
cdr3_nt: TGTGCCAGCAGCCCCATGGGGGGAGGAGAGACCCAGTACTTC
cdr3_aa: CASSPMGGGETQYF

v_call: TRBV2
d_call: -
clone_size: -
j_call: TRBJ1-1
cdr3_length: 13
cdr3_nt: TGTGCCAGCAGTGTGGACAGTAACACTGAAGCTTTCTTT
cdr3_aa: CASSVDSNTEAFF

v_call: TRBV6-5
d_call: -
clone_size: -
j_call: TRBJ1-1
cdr3_length: 13
cdr3_nt: TGTGCCAGCAGTAGGGGGGCAGGCACTGAAGCTTTCTTT
cdr3_aa: CASSRGAGTEAFF

v_call: TRBV10-3
d_call: -
clone_size: -
j_call: TRBJ2-3
cdr3_length: 13
cdr3_nt: TGTGCCATGGGAGGGGGGCTGGGAGATACGCAGTATTTT
cdr3_aa: CAMGGGLGDTQYF

v_call: TRBV5-4
d_call: -
clone_size: -
j_call: TRBJ2-4
cdr3_length: 13
cdr3_nt: TGTGCCAGCAGCACCCTTACAGAAAACATTCAGTACTTC
cdr3_aa: CASSTLTENIQYF

v_call: TRBV5-4
d_call: -
clone_size: -
j_call: TRBJ1-5
cdr3_length: 13
cdr3_nt: TGTGCCAGCAGCTTGGAGACCAATCAGCCCCAGCATTTT
cdr3_aa: CASSLETNQPQHF

v_call: TRBV6-6
d_call: -
clone_size: -
j_call: TRBJ1-4
cdr3_length: 16
cdr3_nt: TGTGCCAGCAGTTACCCTGCCCTAGCAACTAATGAAAAACTGTTTTTT
cdr3_aa: CASSYPALATNEKLFF

v_call: TRBV27
d_call: -
clone_size: -
j_call: TRBJ2-2
cdr3_length: 13
cdr3_nt: TGTGCCAGCAGTTCCAGGTTCACCGGGGAGCTGTTTTTT
cdr3_aa: CASSSRFTGELFF

v_call: TRBV4-3
d_call: -
clone_size: -
j_call: TRBJ1-1
cdr3_length: 14
cdr3_nt: TGCGCCACCCGGGATACACAAATGAACACTGAAGCTTTCTTT
cdr3_aa: CATRDTQMNTEAFF

v_call: TRBV5-1
d_call: TRBD2
clone_size: -
j_call: TRBJ2-7
cdr3_length: 16
cdr3_nt: TGCGCCAGCAGCTTGGCCGGAGTAGCGGGAGGGAAAGAGCAGTACTTC
cdr3_aa: CASSLAGVAGGKEQYF

v_call: TRBV5-1
d_call: TRBD1
clone_size: -
j_call: TRBJ1-3
cdr3_length: 15
cdr3_nt: TGCGCCAGCAGCTTGGGGACAGGGCCTGGAAACACCATATATTTT
cdr3_aa: CASSLGTGPGNTIYF

v_call: TRBV5-4
d_call: -
clone_size: -
j_call: TRBJ1-4
cdr3_length: 14
cdr3_nt: TGTGCCAGCAGCTGGGGGGGGGCCGGTGAAAAACTGTTTTTT
cdr3_aa: CASSWGGAGEKLFF

v_call: TRBV11-3
d_call: -
clone_size: -
j_call: TRBJ2-1
cdr3_length: 11
cdr3_nt: TGTGCCAGCAGCTCCAAGGATGAGCAGTTCTTC
cdr3_aa: CASSSKDEQFF

v_call: TRBV7-7
d_call: -
clone_size: -
j_call: TRBJ2-5
cdr3_length: 15
cdr3_nt: TGTGCCAGCCGTCCATTGGGAGTTGGGAAAGAGACCCAGTACTTC
cdr3_aa: CASRPLGVGKETQYF

v_call: TRBV7-8
d_call: -
clone_size: -
j_call: TRBJ1-5
cdr3_length: 15
cdr3_nt: TGTGCCAGCAGCTTCTCCGGGACTGCCCTTCAGCCCCAGCATTTT
cdr3_aa: CASSFSGTALQPQHF

v_call: TRBV2
d_call: -
clone_size: -
j_call: TRBJ1-2
cdr3_length: 14
cdr3_nt: TGTGCCAGCAGTGACAGGGGCGCTAACTATGGCTACACCTTC
cdr3_aa: CASSDRGANYGYTF

v_call: TRBV6-4
d_call: -
clone_size: -
j_call: TRBJ2-6
cdr3_length: 17
cdr3_nt: TGTGCCAGCAGTCCGTCCAGGGTCGCATCTGGGGCCAACGTCCTGACTTTC
cdr3_aa: CASSPSRVASGANVLTF

v_call: TRBV14
d_call: -
clone_size: -
j_call: TRBJ1-2
cdr3_length: 19
cdr3_nt: TGTGCCAGCAGCCAAGATCCGGTCTTGCCGGGACAACCAAACTATGGCTACACCTTC
cdr3_aa: CASSQDPVLPGQPNYGYTF

v_call: TRBV2
d_call: -
clone_size: -
j_call: TRBJ1-5
cdr3_length: 17
cdr3_nt: TGTGCCAGCCAGAACAGGGAGAGACGTATAAGCAATCAGCCCCAGCATTTT
cdr3_aa: CASQNRERRISNQPQHF

v_call: TRBV4-1
d_call: -
clone_size: -
j_call: TRBJ1-1
cdr3_length: 12
cdr3_nt: TGCGCCAGCAGCCAATTGAACACTGAAGCTTTCTTT
cdr3_aa: CASSQLNTEAFF

v_call: TRBV9
d_call: TRBD2
clone_size: once
j_call: TRBJ2-2
cdr3_length: 16
cdr3_nt: TGTGCCAGCAGCGTCAGCAGCGGGGGGAACACCGGGGAGCTGTTTTTT
cdr3_aa: CASSVSSGGNTGELFF

v_call: TRBV6-5
d_call: -
clone_size: -
j_call: TRBJ2-1
cdr3_length: 15
cdr3_nt: TGTGCCAGCAGTTACTCGGTGCAGGGCGGCAATGAGCAGTTCTTC
cdr3_aa: CASSYSVQGGNEQFF

v_call: TRBV14
d_call: -
clone_size: -
j_call: TRBJ2-1
cdr3_length: 11
cdr3_nt: TGTGCCAGCAGCCATTTCAATGAGCAGTTCTTC
cdr3_aa: CASSHFNEQFF

v_call: TRBV19
d_call: -
clone_size: -
j_call: TRBJ1-1
cdr3_length: 15
cdr3_nt: TGTGCCAGTAGACAATCCGGGACGACAAACACTGAAGCTTTCTTT
cdr3_aa: CASRQSGTTNTEAFF

v_call: TRBV6-5
d_call: -
clone_size: -
j_call: TRBJ1-1
cdr3_length: 15
cdr3_nt: TGTGCCAGCAGCTATGGTTGGGACTTTAACACTGAAGCTTTCTTT
cdr3_aa: CASSYGWDFNTEAFF